The clone carrying this TCR beta chain was picked up a small number of times. This record comes from a study of cytomegalovirus exposure and HLA in healthy donors. V shed 8 bases, J shed 5 bases, and the junction held 10 bases outside the gene matches. The CDR3 runs 14 residues. Germline V lookup: CDR1 KGHSY, CDR2 FQNENV. Use of 60 Vbeta and 13 Jbeta primers characterized the PCR. Produced via immunoSEQ multiplex PCR; TCRdb's table is partial and in-frame only. The table has 150,000 to 200,000 clones, approximately 80% seen once. Sequencing was carried out using PBMCs. This clonotype was sampled from a woman aged 18-29 years in good health and CMV-seropositive. The chain links TRBV16 to TRBJ2-5; 8 positions agree with TRBD2. The CDR3 region has the DNA TGTGCCAGCGGACAACGCGGGGGGCGGGAGACCCAGTACTTC. As protein: CASGQRGGRETQYF.